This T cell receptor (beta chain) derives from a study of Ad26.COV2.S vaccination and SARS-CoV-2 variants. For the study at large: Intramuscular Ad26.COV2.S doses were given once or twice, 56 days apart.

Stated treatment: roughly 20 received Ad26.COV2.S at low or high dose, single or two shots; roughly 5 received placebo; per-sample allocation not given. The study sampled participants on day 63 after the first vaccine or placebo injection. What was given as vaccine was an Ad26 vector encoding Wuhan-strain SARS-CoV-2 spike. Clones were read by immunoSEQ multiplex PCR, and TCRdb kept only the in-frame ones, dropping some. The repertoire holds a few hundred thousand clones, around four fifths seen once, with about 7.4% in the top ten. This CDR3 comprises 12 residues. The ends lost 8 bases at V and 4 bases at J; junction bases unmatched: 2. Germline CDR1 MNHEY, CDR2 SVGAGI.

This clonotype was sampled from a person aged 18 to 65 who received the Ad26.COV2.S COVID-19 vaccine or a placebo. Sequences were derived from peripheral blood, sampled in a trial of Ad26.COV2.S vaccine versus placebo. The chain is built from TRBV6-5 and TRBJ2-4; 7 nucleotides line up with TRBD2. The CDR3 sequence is CASGLGKNIQYF. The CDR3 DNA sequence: TGTGCCAGCGGACTAGGGAAAAACATTCAGTACTTC.